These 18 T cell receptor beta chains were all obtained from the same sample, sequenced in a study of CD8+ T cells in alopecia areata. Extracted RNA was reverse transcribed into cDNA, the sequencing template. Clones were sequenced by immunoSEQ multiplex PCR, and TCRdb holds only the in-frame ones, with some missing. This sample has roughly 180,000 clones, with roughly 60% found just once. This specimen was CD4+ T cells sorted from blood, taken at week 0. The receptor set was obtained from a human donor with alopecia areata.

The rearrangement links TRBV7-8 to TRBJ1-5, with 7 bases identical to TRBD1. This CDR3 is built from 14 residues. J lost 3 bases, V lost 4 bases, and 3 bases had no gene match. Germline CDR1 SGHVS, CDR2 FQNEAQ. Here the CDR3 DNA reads TGTGCCAGCAGCTCTGGGACAGACAATCAGCCCCAGCATTTT. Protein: CASSSGTDNQPQHF.

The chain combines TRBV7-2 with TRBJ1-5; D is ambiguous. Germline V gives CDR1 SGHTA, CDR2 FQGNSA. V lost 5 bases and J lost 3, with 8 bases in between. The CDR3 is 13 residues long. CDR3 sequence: CASSGLFNQPQHF. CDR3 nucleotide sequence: TGTGCCAGCAGCGGACTGTTCAATCAGCCCCAGCATTTT.

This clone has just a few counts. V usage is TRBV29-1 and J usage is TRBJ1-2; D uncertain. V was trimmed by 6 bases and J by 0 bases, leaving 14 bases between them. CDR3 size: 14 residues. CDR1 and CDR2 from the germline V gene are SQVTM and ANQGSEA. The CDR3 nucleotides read TGCAGCGTGGCCCCGGGCAGAACTAACTATGGCTACACCTTC. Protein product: CSVAPGRTNYGYTF.

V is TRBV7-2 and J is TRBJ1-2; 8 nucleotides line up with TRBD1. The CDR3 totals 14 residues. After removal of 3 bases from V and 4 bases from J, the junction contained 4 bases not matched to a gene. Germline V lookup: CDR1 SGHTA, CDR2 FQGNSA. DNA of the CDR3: TGTGCCAGCAGCTTCAGTACAGGGGGCTATGGCTACACCTTC. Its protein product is CASSFSTGGYGYTF.

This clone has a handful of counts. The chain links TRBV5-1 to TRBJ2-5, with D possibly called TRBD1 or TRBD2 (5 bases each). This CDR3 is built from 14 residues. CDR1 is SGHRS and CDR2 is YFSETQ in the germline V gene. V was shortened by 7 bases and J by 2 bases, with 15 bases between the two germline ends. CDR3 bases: TGCGCCAGCGCCCCCATGAGGGGTCAAGAGACCCAGTACTTC. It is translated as CASAPMRGQETQYF.

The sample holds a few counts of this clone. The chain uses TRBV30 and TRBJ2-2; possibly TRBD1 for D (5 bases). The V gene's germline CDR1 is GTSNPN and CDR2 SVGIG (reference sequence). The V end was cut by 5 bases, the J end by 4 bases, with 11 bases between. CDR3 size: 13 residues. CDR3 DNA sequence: TGTGCCTGGGTTCAGGGTTTCACCGGGGAGCTGTTTTTT. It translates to CAWVQGFTGELFF.

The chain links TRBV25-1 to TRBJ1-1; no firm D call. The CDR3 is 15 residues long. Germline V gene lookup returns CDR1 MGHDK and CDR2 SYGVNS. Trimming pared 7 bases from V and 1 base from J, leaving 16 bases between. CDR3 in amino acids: CASMGKTDRNTEAFF. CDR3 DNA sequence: TGTGCCAGCATGGGGAAGACGGATCGGAACACTGAAGCTTTCTTT.

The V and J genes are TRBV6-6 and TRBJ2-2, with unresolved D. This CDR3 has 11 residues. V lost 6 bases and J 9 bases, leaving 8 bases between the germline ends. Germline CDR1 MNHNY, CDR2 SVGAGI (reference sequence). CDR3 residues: CASSARRELFF. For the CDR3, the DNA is TGTGCCAGCAGCGCTCGTAGGGAGCTGTTTTTT.

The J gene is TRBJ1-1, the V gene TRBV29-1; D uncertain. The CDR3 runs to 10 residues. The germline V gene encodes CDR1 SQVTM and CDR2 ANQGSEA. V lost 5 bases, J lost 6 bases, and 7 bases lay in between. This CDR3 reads CSVKGAEAFF. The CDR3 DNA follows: TGCAGCGTTAAGGGAGCTGAAGCTTTCTTT. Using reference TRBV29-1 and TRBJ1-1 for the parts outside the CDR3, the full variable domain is SAVISQKPSRDICQRGTSLTIQCQVDSQVTMMFWYRQQPGQSLTLIATANQGSEATYESGFVIDKFPISRPNLTFSTLTVSNMSPEDSSIYLCSVKGAEAFFGQGTRLTVV.

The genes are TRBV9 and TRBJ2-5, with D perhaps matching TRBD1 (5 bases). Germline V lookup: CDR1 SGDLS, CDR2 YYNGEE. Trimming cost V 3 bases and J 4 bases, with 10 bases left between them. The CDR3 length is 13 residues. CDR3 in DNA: TGTGCCAGCAGCGGCAGGGTCGGAGAGACCCAGTACTTC. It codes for CASSGRVGETQYF.

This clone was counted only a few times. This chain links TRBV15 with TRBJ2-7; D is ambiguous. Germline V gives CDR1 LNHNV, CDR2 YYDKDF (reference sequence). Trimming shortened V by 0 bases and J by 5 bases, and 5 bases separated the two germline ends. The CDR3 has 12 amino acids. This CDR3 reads CATSRERNEQYF. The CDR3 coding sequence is TGTGCCACCAGCAGAGAGAGAAACGAGCAGTACTTC.

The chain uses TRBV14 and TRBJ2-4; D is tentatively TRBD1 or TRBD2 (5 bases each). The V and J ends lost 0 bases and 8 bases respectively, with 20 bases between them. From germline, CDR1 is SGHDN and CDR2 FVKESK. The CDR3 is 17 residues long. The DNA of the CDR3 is TGTGCCAGCAGCCAAGAAGGGACCATCTTCGACCGAGACATTCAGTACTTC. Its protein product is CASSQEGTIFDRDIQYF.

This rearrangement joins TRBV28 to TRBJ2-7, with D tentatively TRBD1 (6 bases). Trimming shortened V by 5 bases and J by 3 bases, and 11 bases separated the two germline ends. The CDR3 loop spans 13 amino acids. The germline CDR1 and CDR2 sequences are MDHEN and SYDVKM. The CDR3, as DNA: TGTGCCAGCAGTCGAACGACAGGCTACGAGCAGTACTTC. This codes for CASSRTTGYEQYF.

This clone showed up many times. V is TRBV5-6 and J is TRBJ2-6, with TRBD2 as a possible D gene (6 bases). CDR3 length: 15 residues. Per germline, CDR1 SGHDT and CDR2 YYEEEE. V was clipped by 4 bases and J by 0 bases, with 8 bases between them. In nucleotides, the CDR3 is TGTGCCAGCAGCCCCGGGGGCTCTGGGGCCAACGTCCTGACTTTC. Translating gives CASSPGGSGANVLTF. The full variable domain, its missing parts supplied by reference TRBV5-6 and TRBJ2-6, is DAGVTQSPTHLIKTRGQQVTLRCSPKSGHDTVSWYQQALGQGPQFIFQYYEEEERQRGNFPDRFSGHQFPNYSSELNVNALLLGDSALYLCASSPGGSGANVLTFGAGSRLTVL.

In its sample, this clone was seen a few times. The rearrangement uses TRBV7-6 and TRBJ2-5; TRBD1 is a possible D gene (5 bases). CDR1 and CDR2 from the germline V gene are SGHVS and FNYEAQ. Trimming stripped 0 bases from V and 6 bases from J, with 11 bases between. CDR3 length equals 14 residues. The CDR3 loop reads CASSLADQGKTQYF. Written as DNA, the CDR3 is TGTGCCAGCAGCTTAGCGGACCAGGGAAAGACCCAGTACTTC.

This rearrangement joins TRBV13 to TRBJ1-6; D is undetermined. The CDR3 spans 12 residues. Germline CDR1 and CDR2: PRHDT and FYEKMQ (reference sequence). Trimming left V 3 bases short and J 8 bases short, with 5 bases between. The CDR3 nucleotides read TGTGCCAGCAGCTTGAACGATTCACCCCTCCACTTT. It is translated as CASSLNDSPLHF.

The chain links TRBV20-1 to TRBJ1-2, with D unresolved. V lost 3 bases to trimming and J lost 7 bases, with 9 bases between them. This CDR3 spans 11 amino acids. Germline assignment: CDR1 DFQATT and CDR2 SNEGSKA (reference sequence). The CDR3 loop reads CSASSVAGYTF. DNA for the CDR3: TGCAGTGCTAGCTCCGTGGCTGGCTACACCTTC.

CDR3 in amino acids: CSVEGGNNEQFF. The CDR3 nucleotides read TGCAGCGTTGAAGGGGGGAACAATGAGCAGTTCTTC. This chain joins TRBV29-1 and TRBJ2-1; D might be TRBD1 or TRBD2, each matching 5 bases. V was shortened by 1 base and J by 5 bases, with 6 bases between the two germline ends. CDR1 and CDR2 from the germline V gene are SQVTM and ANQGSEA. CDR3 length: 12 residues.